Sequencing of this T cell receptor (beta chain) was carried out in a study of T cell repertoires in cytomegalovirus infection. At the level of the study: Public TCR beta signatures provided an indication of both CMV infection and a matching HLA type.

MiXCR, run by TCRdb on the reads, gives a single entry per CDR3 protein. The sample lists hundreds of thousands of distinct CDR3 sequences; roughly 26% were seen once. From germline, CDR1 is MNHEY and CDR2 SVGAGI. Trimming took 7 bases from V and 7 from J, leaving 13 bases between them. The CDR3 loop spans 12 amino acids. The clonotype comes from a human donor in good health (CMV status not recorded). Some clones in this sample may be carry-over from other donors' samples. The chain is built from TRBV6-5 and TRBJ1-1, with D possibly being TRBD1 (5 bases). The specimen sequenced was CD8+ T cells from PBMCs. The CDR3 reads CASNTWGLEAFF. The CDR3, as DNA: TGTGCCAGCAATACGTGGGGACTTGAAGCTTTCTTT.